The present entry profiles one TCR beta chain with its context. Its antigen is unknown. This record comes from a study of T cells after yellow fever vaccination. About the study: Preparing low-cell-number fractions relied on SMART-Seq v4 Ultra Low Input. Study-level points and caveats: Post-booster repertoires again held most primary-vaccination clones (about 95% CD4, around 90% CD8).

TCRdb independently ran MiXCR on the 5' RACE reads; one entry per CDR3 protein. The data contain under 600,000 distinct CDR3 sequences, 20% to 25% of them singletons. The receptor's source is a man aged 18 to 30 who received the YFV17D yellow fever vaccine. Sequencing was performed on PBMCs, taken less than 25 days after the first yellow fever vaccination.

CDR3 sequence: CASSWSRGVGPGEQYV. In DNA form, the CDR3 reads TGTGCCAGCAGCTGGTCTAGGGGGGTTGGCCCTGGAGAGCAGTACGTC. The rearrangement joins TRBV3-1 to TRBJ2-7; D might be TRBD1 or TRBD2, each matching 6 bases. This CDR3 is 16 amino acids long. Per germline, CDR1 LGHDT and CDR2 YNNKEL (reference sequence). The germline V and J ends were trimmed by 5 bases and 7 bases, with 24 bases remaining between them.